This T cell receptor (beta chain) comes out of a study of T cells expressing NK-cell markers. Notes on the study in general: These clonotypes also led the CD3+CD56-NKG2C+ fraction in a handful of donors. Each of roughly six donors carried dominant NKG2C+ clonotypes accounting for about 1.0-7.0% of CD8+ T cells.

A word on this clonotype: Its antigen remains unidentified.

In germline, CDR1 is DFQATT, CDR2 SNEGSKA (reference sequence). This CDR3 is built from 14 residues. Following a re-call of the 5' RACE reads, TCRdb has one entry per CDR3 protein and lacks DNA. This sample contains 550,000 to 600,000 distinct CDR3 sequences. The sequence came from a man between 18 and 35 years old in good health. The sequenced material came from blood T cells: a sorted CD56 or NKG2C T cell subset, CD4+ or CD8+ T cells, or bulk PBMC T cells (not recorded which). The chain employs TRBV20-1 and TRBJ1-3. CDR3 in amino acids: CSASSSPSGNTIYF.